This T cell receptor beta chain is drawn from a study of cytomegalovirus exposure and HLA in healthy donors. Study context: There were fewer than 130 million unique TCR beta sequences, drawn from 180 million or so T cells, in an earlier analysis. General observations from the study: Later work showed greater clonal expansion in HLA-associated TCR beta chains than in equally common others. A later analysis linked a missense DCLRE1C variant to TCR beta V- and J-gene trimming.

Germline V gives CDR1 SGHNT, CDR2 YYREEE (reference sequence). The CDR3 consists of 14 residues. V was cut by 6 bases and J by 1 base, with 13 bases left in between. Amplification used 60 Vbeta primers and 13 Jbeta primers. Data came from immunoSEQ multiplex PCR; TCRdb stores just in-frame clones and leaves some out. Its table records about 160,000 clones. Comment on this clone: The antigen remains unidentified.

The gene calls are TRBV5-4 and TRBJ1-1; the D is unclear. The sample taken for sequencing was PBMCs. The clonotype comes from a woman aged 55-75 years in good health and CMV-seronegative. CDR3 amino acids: CASTPDSWNTEAFF. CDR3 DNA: TGTGCCAGCACCCCGGACTCTTGGAACACTGAAGCTTTCTTT.